This T cell receptor beta chain was identified in a study of shared clonotypes between healthy human individuals. Study context: CD4 naive cells filled three plates per donor, CD4 memory three, CD8 naive two and CD8 memory one. Overall study findings and caveats: Across a handful of donors, naive CD4 shared about 5%, naive CD8 under 4%, memory CD4 roughly 2.1%, memory CD8 about 0.38%. Larger estimated richness was generally recorded for naive subsets relative to memory subsets.

Only CD45RO-negative cells positively selected for CCR7 counted as naive CD8 cells, so terminally differentiated effector memory CD45RA+ cells were excluded. The CDR3 sequence is 13 residues long. The V and J ends lost 3 bases and 8 bases respectively, with 11 bases between them. Germline V gene sequence: CDR1 SEHNR, CDR2 FQNEAQ (reference sequence). Remarks on this clone: Antigen unknown.

The test was conducted at deep level. Method: immunoSEQ multiplex PCR; TCRdb's copy keeps in-frame clones and lacks some. The repertoire holds millions of clones, less than 95% seen once, with 0.85% to 1.3% in the top ten. Input material: naive CD8+ T cells sorted from blood. The chain links TRBV7-9 to TRBJ2-1; D might be TRBD1 (6 bases). This TCR came from a young man in good health. The CDR3 is CASSLYRVDEQFF. The CDR3 DNA follows: TGTGCCAGCAGCTTGTACAGGGTGGATGAGCAGTTCTTC. The full variable domain, its missing parts supplied by reference TRBV7-9 and TRBJ2-1, is DTGVSQNPRHKITKRGQNVTFRCDPISEHNRLYWYRQTLGQGPEFLTYFQNEAQLEKSRLLSDRFSAERPKGSFSTLEIQRTEQGDSAMYLCASSLYRVDEQFFGPGTRLTVL.